These T cell receptor beta chains were read from a single sample in a study of T cell responses to AZD1222 COVID-19 vaccine. The repertoire was sequenced with immunoSEQ multiplex PCR; TCRdb's copy has only in-frame clones and lacks some. In the table there are over 45,000 clones, approximately 83% of which are singletons. The sequencing used peripheral blood, collected on day 0 of AZD1222 vaccination. The receptors here all came from an adult in good health. The CDR3 runs from the conserved cysteine through the conserved F or W. The D gene is left open where the match is weak. Clone size is given for some rows only: seen once, a few or many times, or a class if the clone is expanded.

D gene	clone size	V gene	J gene	CDR3 DNA	CDR3 protein
TRBD2	-	TRBV4-2	TRBJ2-1	TGTGCCAGCAGCCAAGGGGTGGCGGGAGGACTATACAATGAGCAGTTCTTC	CASSQGVAGGLYNEQFF
-	-	TRBV4-1	TRBJ2-7	TGCGCCAGCAGCCAAGCCGGGAGAGGTAGCGAGCAGTACTTC	CASSQAGRGSEQYF
-	-	TRBV5-4	TRBJ1-4	TGTGCCAGCAGCTTGGGGCCGGGGACGGGAGGTCGGAGCGAAAAACTGTTTTTT	CASSLGPGTGGRSEKLFF
-	-	TRBV4-2	TRBJ2-2	TGTGCCAGCAGCCACGATAGCACCGGGGAGCTGTTTTTT	CASSHDSTGELFF
-	-	TRBV4-1	TRBJ1-6	TGCGCCAGCAGCCAAGACGGCAAGAGGGAAATTGAAAGTGTACCCCTCCACTTT	CASSQDGKREIESVPLHF
-	-	TRBV7-2	TRBJ1-1	TGTGCCAGCAGCTTAACAGGGACGGGGGGCTTCACTGAAGCTTTCTTT	CASSLTGTGGFTEAFF
-	-	TRBV7-9	TRBJ1-2	TGTGCCAGCAGCTCCCAGACAGAAACAAACTATGGCTACACCTTC	CASSSQTETNYGYTF
-	-	TRBV23-1	TRBJ2-3	TGCGCCAGCAGTCAATCAGTGAGAAGCACAGATACGCAGTATTTT	CASSQSVRSTDTQYF
-	few	TRBV10-3	TRBJ1-1	TGTGCCATCAGTGAGTTCCAGGGGACTGAAGCTTTCTTT	CAISEFQGTEAFF
TRBD2	-	TRBV9	TRBJ2-5	TGTGCCAGCAGTTGGCGGGAGGGGCAGAGGGAGACCCAGTACTTC	CASSWREGQRETQYF
TRBD1	-	TRBV5-6	TRBJ1-2	TGTGCCAGCAGCCACAGGGACAGGGCCTATGGCTACACCTTC	CASSHRDRAYGYTF
TRBD1	-	TRBV6-5	TRBJ2-7	TGTGCCAGCAGTTACTCCCGGACAGGGGACTCCTACGAGCAGTACTTC	CASSYSRTGDSYEQYF
-	-	TRBV6-1	TRBJ2-7	TGTGCCAGCAGTGAAGCCCAAGGTTACAGGGACGAGCAGTACTTC	CASSEAQGYRDEQYF
-	-	TRBV27	TRBJ1-2	TGTGCCAGCAGTTTCGGCGGGGGTTCGGACTATGGCTACACCTTC	CASSFGGGSDYGYTF
TRBD1	-	TRBV18	TRBJ2-7	TGTGCCAGCTCACCGAGCGGGACAGGGGTCGAGCAGTACTTC	CASSPSGTGVEQYF
-	-	TRBV6-5	TRBJ2-7	TGTGCCAGCAGTCCTGGGACTGGCCTGTCCTACGAGCAGTACTTC	CASSPGTGLSYEQYF
-	-	TRBV5-4	TRBJ2-7	TGTGCCAGCAGCTTGGGGACCGAAGGGTCCTACGAGCAGTACTTC	CASSLGTEGSYEQYF